These 24 T cell receptor beta chains originate from one sample sequenced in a study of blood T cell repertoires in COVID-19. Some clones are missing from TCRdb's copy, which holds only in-frame ones; the method was immunoSEQ multiplex PCR. Here the sample spans about 250,000 clones, just over 85% being singletons. The sequenced sample was peripheral blood. The receptors come from a man older than 75 with acute or convalescent COVID-19.

This chain connects TRBV11-3 to TRBJ1-3; D gene uncertain. CDR3 length equals 15 residues. V lost 2 bases to trimming and J lost 0 bases, with 8 bases between them. Germline loops: CDR1 SGHNT, CDR2 YENEEA. DNA for the CDR3: TGTGCCAGCAGCTTAAGGTCAGGCTCTGGAAACACCATATATTTT. Its translation: CASSLRSGSGNTIYF.

This rearrangement joins TRBV4-3 to TRBJ1-3; weak D call: TRBD1 (6 bases). CDR3 length equals 16 residues. CDR1 and CDR2 (germline): LGHNA, YSLEER. Trimming took 0 bases from V and 5 from J, leaving 14 bases between them. This CDR3 reads CASSQDLVQGRNTIYF. The CDR3 DNA sequence: TGCGCCAGCAGCCAAGATCTGGTGCAGGGGAGAAACACCATATATTTT.

This clone was seen just once. The J gene is TRBJ1-6, the V gene TRBV11-2; a possible D gene is TRBD1 (5 bases). The CDR3 is 12 amino acids. Germline lookup yields CDR1 SGHAT and CDR2 FQNNGV. V was trimmed by 5 bases and J by 10 bases, leaving 9 bases between them. The chain's CDR3 is CASSISGSPLHF. In nucleotides, the CDR3 is TGTGCCAGCAGCATTTCAGGGTCACCCCTCCACTTT.

The genes are TRBV18 and TRBJ1-2, with D maybe TRBD1 (6 bases). CDR1 and CDR2 from the germline V gene are KGHSH and LQKENI. The ends were cut back, 3 bases at V and 4 bases at J, with 18 bases in the middle. The CDR3 has 16 residues. This chain's CDR3 is CASSPRTGQDGYGYTF. The CDR3 nucleotides read TGTGCCAGCTCACCCCGGACGGGACAAGATGGCTATGGCTACACCTTC.

The V and J genes are TRBV15 and TRBJ1-2; D may be TRBD1 (5 bases). Looked up from germline, CDR1 is LNHNV and CDR2 is YYDKDF (reference sequence). Trimming shortened V by 1 base and J by 7 bases, and 10 bases separated the two germline ends. This CDR3 is built from 13 residues. The CDR3 nucleotides are TGTGCCACCAGCAGAGGACAGACTGGTGGCTACACCTTC. This translates into CATSRGQTGGYTF.

The chain employs TRBV7-2 and TRBJ1-2, with 7 nucleotides matching TRBD1. This CDR3 is 17 amino acids long. Germline values: CDR1 SGHTA, CDR2 FQGNSA. Trimming removed 5 bases from V and 6 bases from J; junction bases left unmatched: 18. In DNA, the CDR3 is TGTGCCAGCAGCCAGGGGGTGTTGGGGGGCGACACGCATGGCTACACCTTC. Translation: CASSQGVLGGDTHGYTF.

The chain uses TRBV4-1 and TRBJ2-7; TRBD1 aligns across 12 bases. Germline V lookup: CDR1 MGHRA, CDR2 YSYEKL. Unmatched junction bases numbered 1, after V lost 1 base and J lost 0 bases. The CDR3 contains 16 residues. CDR3 in amino acids: CASSQGDRGPSYEQYF. CDR3 in DNA: TGCGCCAGCAGCCAAGGGGACAGGGGGCCCTCCTACGAGCAGTACTTC.

This clone was observed many times. The rearrangement links TRBV27 to TRBJ1-1; the D gene is possibly TRBD1 (5 bases). The CDR3 totals 14 residues. In germline, CDR1 is MNHEY, CDR2 SMNVEV (reference sequence). V gave up 3 bases and J gave up 1 base, with 9 bases separating them. The CDR3 reads CASSFIQGNTEAFF. Here the CDR3 DNA reads TGTGCCAGCAGTTTTATTCAGGGGAACACTGAAGCTTTCTTT.

This sequence joins TRBV4-1 and TRBJ2-7; 8 bases are shared with TRBD2. Germline V gene sequence: CDR1 MGHRA, CDR2 YSYEKL. V was clipped by 0 bases and J by 9 bases; unmatched bases: 7. CDR3 length: 14 residues. CDR3 loop: CASSQDRPGGGQYF. CDR3 DNA sequence: TGCGCCAGCAGCCAAGATAGGCCCGGGGGGGGGCAGTACTTC.

This chain uses TRBV13 with TRBJ2-7; 7 nucleotides line up with TRBD1. The CDR3 totals 14 residues. CDR1 and CDR2 from the germline V gene are PRHDT and FYEKMQ (reference sequence). V shed 0 bases and J 7 bases; nucleotides not matched to a gene: 6. The CDR3 spells CASSLGQGSREQYF. CDR3 in DNA: TGTGCCAGCAGCTTAGGACAGGGGTCACGGGAGCAGTACTTC.

V usage is TRBV29-1 and J usage is TRBJ2-2; 8 nucleotides agree with TRBD1. The CDR3 is 12 amino acids. Germline CDR1 reads SQVTM; CDR2 reads ANQGSEA. J was trimmed by 5 bases and V by 5 bases; bases with no gene match: 1. The CDR3 DNA is TGCAGCGTTCGGACAGGGACCGGGGAGCTGTTTTTT. Translating gives CSVRTGTGELFF.

The rearrangement uses TRBV14 and TRBJ2-5; D is possibly TRBD1 (6 bases). Germline CDR1 SGHDN, CDR2 FVKESK. The CDR3 consists of 16 residues. The ends were cut back, 0 bases at V and 5 bases at J, with 16 bases in the middle. Written as DNA, the CDR3 is TGTGCCAGCAGCCAAGATCGGCTTGGGCAGGGGGAGACCCAGTACTTC. Amino acid sequence: CASSQDRLGQGETQYF. Filled out from reference TRBV14 and TRBJ2-5, the complete variable domain reads EAGVTQFPSHSVIEKGQTVTLRCDPISGHDNLYWYRRVMGKEIKFLLHFVKESKQDESGMPNNRFLAERTGGTYSTLKVQPAELEDSGVYFCASSQDRLGQGETQYFGPGTRLLVL.

J is TRBJ1-6 and V is TRBV6-2 or TRBV6-3; TRBD1 is a possible D gene (6 bases). The germline V gene has CDR1 MNHEY and CDR2 SVGEGT. The V and J ends lost 0 bases and 4 bases respectively, with 7 bases between them. CDR3 length: 15 residues. The CDR3 protein is CASSYSGQYNSPLHF. In DNA, the CDR3 is TGTGCCAGCAGTTACTCCGGACAGTATAATTCACCCCTCCACTTT.

The chain employs TRBV5-5 and TRBJ2-2, with D possibly being TRBD1 (6 bases). The CDR3 extends over 16 amino acids. V shed 4 bases and J shed 0 bases, with 13 bases lying between them. The germline gives CDR1 SGHKS, CDR2 YYEKEE (reference sequence). The CDR3 DNA is TGTGCCAGCAGCCTACGACGACAGGCGAACACCGGGGAGCTGTTTTTT. Amino acids: CASSLRRQANTGELFF.

The CDR3 spells CASSSDRGFPGELFF. CDR3 DNA: TGTGCCAGCAGCTCGGACAGGGGTTTCCCCGGGGAGCTGTTTTTT. V is TRBV5-6 and J is TRBJ2-2, with 9 positions matching TRBD1. CDR1 SGHDT and CDR2 YYEEEE come from the germline V gene. After removal of 3 bases from V and 6 bases from J, the junction contained 6 bases not matched to a gene. This CDR3 comprises 15 residues.

V gene TRBV9 combines with J gene TRBJ2-1; D not certain. This CDR3 comprises 15 residues. CDR1 and CDR2 (germline): SGDLS, YYNGEE. The V end was cut by 0 bases, the J end by 4 bases, with 11 bases between. CDR3: CASSVVDSLYNEQFF. Here the CDR3 DNA reads TGTGCCAGCAGCGTAGTTGACTCCCTATACAATGAGCAGTTCTTC.

This chain joins TRBV7-2 and TRBJ1-2, with a possible D match to TRBD1 (6 bases). The CDR3 is 15 residues long. Trimming left V 5 bases short and J 1 base short, with 14 bases between. CDR1 is SGHTA and CDR2 is FQGNSA in the germline V gene. In nucleotides, the CDR3 is TGTGCCAGCAGCCTACAGGGAGGGAATAACTATGGCTACACCTTC. The encoded protein is CASSLQGGNNYGYTF.

This chain joins TRBV7-2 and TRBJ2-7; 8 positions agree with TRBD1. CDR3 length equals 15 residues. Germline lookup yields CDR1 SGHTA and CDR2 FQGNSA. V trimming: 5 bases; J trimming: 3 bases; junction bases outside the gene matches: 9. This chain's CDR3 is CASSARTGRLYEQYF. CDR3 bases: TGTGCCAGCAGCGCCCGGACAGGGAGACTCTACGAGCAGTACTTC.

This rearrangement joins TRBV5-1 to TRBJ2-3; no clear D gene. The CDR3 sequence is 14 residues long. CDR1 SGHRS and CDR2 YFSETQ come from the germline V gene. V lost 0 bases to trimming and J lost 2 bases, with 7 bases between them. In nucleotides, the CDR3 is TGCGCCAGCAGCTTGGACAGTAACACAGATACGCAGTATTTT. Translating it yields CASSLDSNTDTQYF.

The CDR3 protein is CASRGDRGMNTEAFF. The CDR3 DNA is TGTGCCAGCAGGGGGGACAGGGGGATGAACACTGAAGCTTTCTTT. The chain employs TRBV2 and TRBJ1-1, with TRBD1 identical over 11 bases. CDR1 and CDR2 from the germline V gene are SNHLY and FYNNEI. This CDR3 region has 15 residues. J was trimmed by 0 bases and V by 6 bases; bases with no gene match: 3.

The CDR3 DNA follows: TGCGCCAGCAGCTTCGCAGGGGAGAGCGAGCAGTACTTC. It encodes CASSFAGESEQYF. The chain uses TRBV5-1 and TRBJ2-7; D may be TRBD1 (6 bases). The V and J ends lost 2 bases and 6 bases respectively, with 12 bases between them. Germline-derived CDR1 and CDR2 are SGHRS and YFSETQ. The CDR3 totals 13 residues.

V is TRBV5-6 and J is TRBJ2-3; 9 bases line up with TRBD2. Per germline, CDR1 SGHDT and CDR2 YYEEEE. The junction had 12 bases not matched to a gene; V was cut back by 0 bases and J by 1 base. The CDR3 has 19 residues. The CDR3 loop reads CASSLDAGGGALGTDTQYF. The CDR3, as DNA: TGTGCCAGCAGCTTGGATGCGGGCGGGGGGGCCCTCGGCACAGATACGCAGTATTTT.

The V gene is TRBV6-5, the J gene TRBJ1-5; 7 bases match TRBD1. CDR1 and CDR2 (germline): MNHEY, SVGAGI. CDR3 length equals 15 residues. Germline trimming cut 6 bases from V and 1 base from J; bases unmatched to any gene: 6. The CDR3 region is CASRLNRGSNQPQHF. In DNA, the CDR3 is TGTGCCAGCAGGCTAAACAGGGGAAGCAATCAGCCCCAGCATTTT.

V and J are TRBV12-3 or TRBV12-4 and TRBJ2-4; D remains unclear. V lost 2 bases to trimming and J lost 10 bases, with 9 bases between them. The CDR3 totals 12 residues. The CDR3 sequence is CASSLLKRIQYF. CDR3 DNA sequence: TGTGCCAGCAGTTTATTGAAGAGGATTCAGTACTTC.